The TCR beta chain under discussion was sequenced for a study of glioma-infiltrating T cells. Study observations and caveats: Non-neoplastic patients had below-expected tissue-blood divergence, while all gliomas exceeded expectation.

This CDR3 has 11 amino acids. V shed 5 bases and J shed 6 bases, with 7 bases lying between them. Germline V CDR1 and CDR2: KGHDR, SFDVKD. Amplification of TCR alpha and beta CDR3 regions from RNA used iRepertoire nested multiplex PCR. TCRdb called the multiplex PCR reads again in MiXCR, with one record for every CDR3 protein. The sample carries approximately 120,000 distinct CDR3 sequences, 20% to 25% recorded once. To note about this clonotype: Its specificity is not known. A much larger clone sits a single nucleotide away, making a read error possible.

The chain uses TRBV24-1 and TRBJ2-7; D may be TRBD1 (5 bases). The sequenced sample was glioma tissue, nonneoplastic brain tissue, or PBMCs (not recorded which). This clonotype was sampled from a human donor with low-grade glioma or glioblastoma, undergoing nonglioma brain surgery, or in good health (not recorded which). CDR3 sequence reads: CATSGRAEQYF. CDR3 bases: TGTGCCACCAGTGGCAGGGCCGAGCAGTACTTC.